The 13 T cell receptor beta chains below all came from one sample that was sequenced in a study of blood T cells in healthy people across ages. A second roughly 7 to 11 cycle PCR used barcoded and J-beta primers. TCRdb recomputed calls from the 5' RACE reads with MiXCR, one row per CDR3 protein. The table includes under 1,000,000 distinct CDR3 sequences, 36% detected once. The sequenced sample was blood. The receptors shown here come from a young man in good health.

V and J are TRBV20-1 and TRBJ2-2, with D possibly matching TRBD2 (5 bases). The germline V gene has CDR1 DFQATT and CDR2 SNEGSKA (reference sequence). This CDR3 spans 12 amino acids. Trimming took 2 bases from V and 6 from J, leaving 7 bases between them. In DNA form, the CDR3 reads TGCAGTGCTAGAAAGGGAGCCGGGGAGCTGTTTTTT. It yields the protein CSARKGAGELFF.

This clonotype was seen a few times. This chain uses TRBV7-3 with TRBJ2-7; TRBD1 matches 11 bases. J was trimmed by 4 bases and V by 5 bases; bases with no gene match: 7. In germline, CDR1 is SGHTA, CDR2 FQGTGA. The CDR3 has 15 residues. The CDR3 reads CASSEEGQGEYEQYF. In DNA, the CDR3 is TGTGCCAGCAGCGAAGAGGGACAGGGGGAATACGAGCAGTACTTC.

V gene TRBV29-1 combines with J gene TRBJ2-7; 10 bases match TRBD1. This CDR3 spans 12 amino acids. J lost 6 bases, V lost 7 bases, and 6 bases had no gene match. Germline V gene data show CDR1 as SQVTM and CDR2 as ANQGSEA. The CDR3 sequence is CSAKTGGGEQYF. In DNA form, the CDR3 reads TGCAGCGCTAAGACAGGGGGCGGCGAGCAGTACTTC.

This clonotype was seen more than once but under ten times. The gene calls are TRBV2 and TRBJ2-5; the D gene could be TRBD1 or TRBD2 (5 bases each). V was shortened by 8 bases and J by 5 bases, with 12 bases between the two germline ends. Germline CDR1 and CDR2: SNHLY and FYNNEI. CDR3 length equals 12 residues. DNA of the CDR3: TGTGCCAGCTTTGGGGGATTGGAGACCCAGTACTTC. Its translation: CASFGGLETQYF.

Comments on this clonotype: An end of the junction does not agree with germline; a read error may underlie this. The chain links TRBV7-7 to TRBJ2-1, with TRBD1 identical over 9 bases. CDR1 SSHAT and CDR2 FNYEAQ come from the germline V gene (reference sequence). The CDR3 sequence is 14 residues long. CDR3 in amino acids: CASSARDRAYEQFF. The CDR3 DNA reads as TGTGCTAGCAGCGCGCGGGACAGGGCTTACGAGCAGTTCTTC.

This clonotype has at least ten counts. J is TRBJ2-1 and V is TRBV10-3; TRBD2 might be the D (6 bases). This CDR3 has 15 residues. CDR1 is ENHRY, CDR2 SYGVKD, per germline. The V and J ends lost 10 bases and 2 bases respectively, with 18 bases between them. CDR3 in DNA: TGTGCCACCCTTCCTACGGGGGTAACCTACAATGAGCAGTTCTTC. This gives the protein CATLPTGVTYNEQFF.

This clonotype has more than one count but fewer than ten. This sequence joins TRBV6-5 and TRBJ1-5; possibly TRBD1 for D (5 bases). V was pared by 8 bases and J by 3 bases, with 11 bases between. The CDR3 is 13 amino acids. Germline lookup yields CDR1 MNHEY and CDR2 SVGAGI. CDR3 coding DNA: TGTGCCAGCTCGCGGGGGATCAATCAGCCCCAGCATTTT. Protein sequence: CASSRGINQPQHF.

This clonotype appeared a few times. CDR3 in amino acids: CASSKVGGALNNEQFF. CDR3 nucleotide sequence: TGTGCCAGCAGCAAAGTTGGGGGGGCCCTAAACAATGAGCAGTTCTTC. This chain connects TRBV21-1 to TRBJ2-1; TRBD2 is the table's D call and was not checked against the DNA. TRBV21-1 is deemed a pseudogene. The CDR3 loop spans 16 amino acids.

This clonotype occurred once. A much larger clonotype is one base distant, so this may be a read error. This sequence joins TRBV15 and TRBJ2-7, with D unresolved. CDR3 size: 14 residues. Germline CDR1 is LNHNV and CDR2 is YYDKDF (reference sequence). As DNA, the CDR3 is TGTGCCACCAGCACAGGAACGAGCTCCTACGGGCAGTACTTC. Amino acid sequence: CATSTGTSSYGQYF.

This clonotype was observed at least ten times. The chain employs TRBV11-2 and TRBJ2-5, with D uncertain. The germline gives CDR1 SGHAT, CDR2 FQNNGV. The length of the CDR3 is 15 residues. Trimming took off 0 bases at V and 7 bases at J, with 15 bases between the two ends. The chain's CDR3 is CASSLELGGSRTQYF. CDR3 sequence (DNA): TGTGCCAGCAGCTTAGAACTTGGCGGAAGCCGGACCCAGTACTTC.

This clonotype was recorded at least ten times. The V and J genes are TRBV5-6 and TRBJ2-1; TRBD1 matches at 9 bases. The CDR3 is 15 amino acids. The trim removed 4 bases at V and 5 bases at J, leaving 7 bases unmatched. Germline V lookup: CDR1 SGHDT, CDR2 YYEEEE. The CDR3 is CASSEGQGSDNEQFF. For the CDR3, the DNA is TGTGCCAGCAGCGAGGGACAGGGATCCGACAATGAGCAGTTCTTC.

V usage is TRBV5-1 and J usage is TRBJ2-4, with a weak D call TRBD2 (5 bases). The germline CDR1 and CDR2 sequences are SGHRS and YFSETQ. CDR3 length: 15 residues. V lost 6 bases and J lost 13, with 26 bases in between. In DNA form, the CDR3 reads TGCGCCAGCACCCTCAACCCTAACGAGGGAAATGAGCAGTACTTC. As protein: CASTLNPNEGNEQYF.

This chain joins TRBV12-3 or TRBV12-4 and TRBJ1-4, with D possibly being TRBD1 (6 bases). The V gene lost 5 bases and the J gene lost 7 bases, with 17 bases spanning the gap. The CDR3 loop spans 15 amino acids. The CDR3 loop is CASSGGSGGLEKLFF. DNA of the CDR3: TGTGCCAGCAGTGGGGGCAGCGGGGGTCTTGAAAAACTGTTTTTT.